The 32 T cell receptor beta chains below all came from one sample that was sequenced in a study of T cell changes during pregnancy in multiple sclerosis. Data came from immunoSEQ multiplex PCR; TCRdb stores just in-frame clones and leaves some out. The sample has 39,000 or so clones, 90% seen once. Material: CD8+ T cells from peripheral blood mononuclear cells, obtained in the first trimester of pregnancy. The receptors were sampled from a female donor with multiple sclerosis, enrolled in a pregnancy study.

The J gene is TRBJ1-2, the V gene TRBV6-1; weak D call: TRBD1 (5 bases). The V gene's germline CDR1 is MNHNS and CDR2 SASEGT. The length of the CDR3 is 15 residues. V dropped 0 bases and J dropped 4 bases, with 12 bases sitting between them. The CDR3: CASSEAAGGSYGYTF. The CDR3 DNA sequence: TGTGCCAGCAGTGAAGCGGCTGGGGGGTCCTATGGCTACACCTTC.

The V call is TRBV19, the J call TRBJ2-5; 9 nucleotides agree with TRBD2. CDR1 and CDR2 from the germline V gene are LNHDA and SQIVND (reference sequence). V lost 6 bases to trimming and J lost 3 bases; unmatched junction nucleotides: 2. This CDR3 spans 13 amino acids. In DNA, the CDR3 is TGTGCCAGTAGGGCGGGAGGGGAAGAGACCCAGTACTTC. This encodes CASRAGGEETQYF.

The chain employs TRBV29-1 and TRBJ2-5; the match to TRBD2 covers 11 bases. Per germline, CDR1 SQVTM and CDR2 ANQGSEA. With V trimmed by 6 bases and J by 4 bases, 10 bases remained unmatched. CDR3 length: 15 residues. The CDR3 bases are TGCAGCGTGGTAGGACTAGCGGGTTATCGAGAGACCCAGTACTTC. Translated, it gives CSVVGLAGYRETQYF. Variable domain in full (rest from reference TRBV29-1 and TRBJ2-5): SAVISQKPSRDICQRGTSLTIQCQVDSQVTMMFWYRQQPGQSLTLIATANQGSEATYESGFVIDKFPISRPNLTFSTLTVSNMSPEDSSIYLCSVVGLAGYRETQYFGPGTRLLVL.

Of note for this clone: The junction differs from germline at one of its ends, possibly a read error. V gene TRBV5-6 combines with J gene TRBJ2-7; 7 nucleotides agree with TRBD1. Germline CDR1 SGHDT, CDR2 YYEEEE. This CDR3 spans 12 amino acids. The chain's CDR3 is CASSYYHGQENF. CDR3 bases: TGTGCCAGCAGCTACTACCACGGACAGGAAAACTTC.

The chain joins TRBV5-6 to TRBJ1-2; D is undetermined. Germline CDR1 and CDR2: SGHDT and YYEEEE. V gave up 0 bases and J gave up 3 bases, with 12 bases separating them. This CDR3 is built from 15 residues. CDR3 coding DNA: TGTGCCAGCAGCTTGGGGCTGCGGGGAGACTATGGCTACACCTTC. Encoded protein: CASSLGLRGDYGYTF.

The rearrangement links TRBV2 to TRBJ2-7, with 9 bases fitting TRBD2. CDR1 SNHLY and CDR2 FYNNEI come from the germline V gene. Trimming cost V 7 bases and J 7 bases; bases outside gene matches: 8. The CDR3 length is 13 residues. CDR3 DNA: TGTGCCAGCATACAGCGGGGGGACCGAGAGCAGTACTTC. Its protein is CASIQRGDREQYF.

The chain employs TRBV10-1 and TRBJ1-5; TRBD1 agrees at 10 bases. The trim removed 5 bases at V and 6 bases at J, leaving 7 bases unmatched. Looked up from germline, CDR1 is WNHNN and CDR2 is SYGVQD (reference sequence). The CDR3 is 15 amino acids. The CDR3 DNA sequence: TGCGCCAGCAGTAGGGACAGGGGACGGGGTCAGCCCCAGCATTTT. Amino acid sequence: CASSRDRGRGQPQHF.

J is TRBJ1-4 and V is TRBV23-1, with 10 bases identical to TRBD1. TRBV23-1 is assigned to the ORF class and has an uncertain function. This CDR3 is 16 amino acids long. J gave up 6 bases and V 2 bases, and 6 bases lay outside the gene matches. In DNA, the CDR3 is TGCGCCAGCAGTCAAAGTCCGGACAGGGGGGATGAAAAACTGTTTTTT. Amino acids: CASSQSPDRGDEKLFF.

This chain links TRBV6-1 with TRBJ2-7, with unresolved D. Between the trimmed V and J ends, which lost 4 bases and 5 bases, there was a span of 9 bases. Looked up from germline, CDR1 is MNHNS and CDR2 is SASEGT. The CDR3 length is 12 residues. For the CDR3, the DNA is TGTGCCAGCAGTGGGCCTTTCGACGAGCAGTACTTC. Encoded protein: CASSGPFDEQYF.

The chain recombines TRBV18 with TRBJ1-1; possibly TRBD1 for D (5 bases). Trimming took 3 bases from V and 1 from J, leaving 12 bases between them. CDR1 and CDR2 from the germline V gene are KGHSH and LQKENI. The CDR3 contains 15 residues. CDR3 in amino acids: CASSPAGLENTEAFF. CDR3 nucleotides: TGTGCCAGCTCACCGGCAGGGTTGGAGAACACTGAAGCTTTCTTT.

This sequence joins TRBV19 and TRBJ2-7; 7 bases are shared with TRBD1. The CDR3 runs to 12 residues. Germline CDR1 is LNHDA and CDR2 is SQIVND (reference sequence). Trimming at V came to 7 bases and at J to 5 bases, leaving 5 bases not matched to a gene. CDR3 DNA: TGTGCCAGTACTACAGGGGCGGACGAGCAGTACTTC. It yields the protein CASTTGADEQYF.

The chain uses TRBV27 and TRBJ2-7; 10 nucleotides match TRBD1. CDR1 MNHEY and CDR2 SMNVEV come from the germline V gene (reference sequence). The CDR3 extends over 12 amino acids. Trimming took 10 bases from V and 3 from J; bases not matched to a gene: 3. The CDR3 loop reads CATGTGVYEQYF. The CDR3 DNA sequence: TGTGCCACGGGGACAGGGGTCTACGAGCAGTACTTC.

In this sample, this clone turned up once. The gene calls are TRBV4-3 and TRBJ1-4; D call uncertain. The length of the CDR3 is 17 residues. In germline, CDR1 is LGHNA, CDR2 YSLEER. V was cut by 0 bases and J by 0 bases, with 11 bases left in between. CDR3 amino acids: CASSQDPYTATNEKLFF. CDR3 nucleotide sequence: TGCGCCAGCAGCCAAGATCCCTACACAGCAACTAATGAAAAACTGTTTTTT.

CDR3 residues: CASSLFARQGETQYF. CDR3 nucleotides: TGTGCCAGCAGCTTATTCGCCCGCCAGGGAGAGACCCAGTACTTC. V is TRBV11-2 and J is TRBJ2-5; D may be TRBD1 (5 bases). V gave up 2 bases and J gave up 4 bases, with 14 bases separating them. The CDR3 contains 15 residues. CDR1 is SGHAT and CDR2 is FQNNGV in the germline V gene.

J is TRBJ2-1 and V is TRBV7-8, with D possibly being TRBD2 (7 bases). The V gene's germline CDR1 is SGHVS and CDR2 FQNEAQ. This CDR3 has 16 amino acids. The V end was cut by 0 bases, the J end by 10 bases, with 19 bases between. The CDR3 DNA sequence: TGTGCCAGCAGCTTAGCCCCCCGGGAGGAGGGGGGAGAGCAGTTCTTC. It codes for CASSLAPREEGGEQFF.

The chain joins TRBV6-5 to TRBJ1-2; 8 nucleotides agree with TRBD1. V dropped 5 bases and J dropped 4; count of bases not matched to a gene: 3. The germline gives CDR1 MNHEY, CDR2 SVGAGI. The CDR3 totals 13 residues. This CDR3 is CASSEDRVYGYTF. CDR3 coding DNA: TGTGCCAGCAGTGAGGACAGGGTCTATGGCTACACCTTC.

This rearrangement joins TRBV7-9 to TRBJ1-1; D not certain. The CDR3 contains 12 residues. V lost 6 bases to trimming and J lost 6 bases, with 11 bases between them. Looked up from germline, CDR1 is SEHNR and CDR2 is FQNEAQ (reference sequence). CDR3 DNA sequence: TGTGCCAGCAGACCCCAATGGCCTGAAGCTTTCTTT. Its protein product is CASRPQWPEAFF.

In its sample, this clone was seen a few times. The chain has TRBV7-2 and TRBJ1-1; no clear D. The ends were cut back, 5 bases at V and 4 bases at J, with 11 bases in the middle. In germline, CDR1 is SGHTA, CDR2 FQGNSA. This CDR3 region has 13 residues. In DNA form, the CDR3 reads TGTGCCAGCAGCCCGACTGATATCACTGAAGCTTTCTTT. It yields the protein CASSPTDITEAFF.

The CDR3 nucleotides read TGTGCCTGGAGACGAGGCGGATACTCTGGAAACACCATATATTTT. This codes for CAWRRGGYSGNTIYF. This chain uses TRBV30 with TRBJ1-3, with D uncertain. V was cut by 3 bases and J by 0 bases, with 12 bases left in between. CDR3 size: 15 residues. CDR1 is GTSNPN and CDR2 is SVGIG in the germline V gene (reference sequence).

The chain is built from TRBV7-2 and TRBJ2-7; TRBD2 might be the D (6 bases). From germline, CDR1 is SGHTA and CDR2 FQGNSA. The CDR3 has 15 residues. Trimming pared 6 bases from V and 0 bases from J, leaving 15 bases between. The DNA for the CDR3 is TGTGCCAGCAGTTATCGGGAGTCAAGCTCCTACGAGCAGTACTTC. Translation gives CASSYRESSSYEQYF.

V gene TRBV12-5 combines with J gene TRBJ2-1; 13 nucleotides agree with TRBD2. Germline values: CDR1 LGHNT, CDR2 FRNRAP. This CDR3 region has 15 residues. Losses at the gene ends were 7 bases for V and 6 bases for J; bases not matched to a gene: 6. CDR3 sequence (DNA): TGTGCTAGTGTTCCGGGACTAGCGGGACTCAATGAGCAGTTCTTC. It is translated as CASVPGLAGLNEQFF.

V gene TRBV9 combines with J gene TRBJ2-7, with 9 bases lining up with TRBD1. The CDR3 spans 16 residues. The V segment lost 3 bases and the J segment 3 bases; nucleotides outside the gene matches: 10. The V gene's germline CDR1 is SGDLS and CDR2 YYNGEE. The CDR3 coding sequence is TGTGCCAGCAGCGACAGGGGGCACCACCTAAACTACGAGCAGTACTTC. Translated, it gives CASSDRGHHLNYEQYF. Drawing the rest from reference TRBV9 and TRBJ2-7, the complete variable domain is DSGVTQTPKHLITATGQRVTLRCSPRSGDLSVYWYQQSLDQGLQFLIQYYNGEERAKGNILERFSAQQFPDLHSELNLSSLELGDSALYFCASSDRGHHLNYEQYFGPGTRLTVT.

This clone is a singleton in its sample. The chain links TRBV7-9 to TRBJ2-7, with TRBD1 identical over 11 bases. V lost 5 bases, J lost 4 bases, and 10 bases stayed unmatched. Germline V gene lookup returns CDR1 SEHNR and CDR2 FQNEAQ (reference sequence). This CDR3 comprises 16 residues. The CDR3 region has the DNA TGTGCCAGCAGCCCAGACGCCGGACAGGGGGCTTACGAGCAGTACTTC. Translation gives CASSPDAGQGAYEQYF.

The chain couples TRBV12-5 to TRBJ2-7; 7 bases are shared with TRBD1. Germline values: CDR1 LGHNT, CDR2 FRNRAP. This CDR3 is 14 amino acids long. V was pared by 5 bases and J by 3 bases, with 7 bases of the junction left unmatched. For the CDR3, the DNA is TGTGCTAGTGGTCCAGAGGGGGCGGGCTACGAGCAGTACTTC. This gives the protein CASGPEGAGYEQYF.

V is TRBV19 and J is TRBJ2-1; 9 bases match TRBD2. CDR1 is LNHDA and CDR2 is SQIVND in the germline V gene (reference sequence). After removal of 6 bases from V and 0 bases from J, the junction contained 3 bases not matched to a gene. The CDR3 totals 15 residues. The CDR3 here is CASRKTSGSYNEQFF. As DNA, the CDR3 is TGTGCCAGTAGGAAGACTAGCGGCTCCTACAATGAGCAGTTCTTC.

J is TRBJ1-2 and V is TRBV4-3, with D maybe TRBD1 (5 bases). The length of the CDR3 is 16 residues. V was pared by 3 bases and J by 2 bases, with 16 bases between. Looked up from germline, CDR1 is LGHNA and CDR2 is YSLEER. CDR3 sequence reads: CASSQLGMGLNYGYTF. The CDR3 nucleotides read TGCGCCAGCAGCCAGCTAGGGATGGGGCTAAACTATGGCTACACCTTC.

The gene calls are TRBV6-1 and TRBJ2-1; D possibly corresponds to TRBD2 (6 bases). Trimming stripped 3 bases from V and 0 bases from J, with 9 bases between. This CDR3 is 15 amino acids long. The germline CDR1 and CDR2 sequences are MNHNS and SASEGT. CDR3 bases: TGTGCCAGCAGTGAGTTGGAGGGCTCCTACAATGAGCAGTTCTTC. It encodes CASSELEGSYNEQFF.

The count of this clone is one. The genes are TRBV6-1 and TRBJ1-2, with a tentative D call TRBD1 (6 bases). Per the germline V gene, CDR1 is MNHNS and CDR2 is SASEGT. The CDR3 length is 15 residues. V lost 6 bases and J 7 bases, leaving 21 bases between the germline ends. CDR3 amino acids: CASSPVGALVGGYTF. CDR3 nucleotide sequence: TGTGCCAGCAGCCCCGTGGGGGCATTGGTGGGTGGCTACACCTTC.

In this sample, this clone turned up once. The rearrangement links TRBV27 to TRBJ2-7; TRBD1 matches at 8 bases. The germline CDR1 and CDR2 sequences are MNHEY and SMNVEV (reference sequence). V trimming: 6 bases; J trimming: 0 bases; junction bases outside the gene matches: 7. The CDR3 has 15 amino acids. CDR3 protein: CASSLTGASSYEQYF. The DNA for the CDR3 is TGTGCCAGCAGCCTGACAGGGGCAAGCTCCTACGAGCAGTACTTC.

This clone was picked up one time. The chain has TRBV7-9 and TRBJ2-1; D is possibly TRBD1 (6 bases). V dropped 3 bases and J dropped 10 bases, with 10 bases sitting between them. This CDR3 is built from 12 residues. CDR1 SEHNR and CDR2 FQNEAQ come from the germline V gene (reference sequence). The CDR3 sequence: CASSLTGREQFF. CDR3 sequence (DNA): TGTGCCAGCAGCTTGACAGGCCGAGAGCAGTTCTTC.

CDR3 DNA sequence: TGCAGCGTGGACAGCATGAACACTGAAGCTTTCTTT. Translation gives CSVDSMNTEAFF. This chain uses TRBV29-1 with TRBJ1-1; a weak D match, TRBD1 (6 bases). The V end was cut by 6 bases, the J end by 0 bases, with 8 bases between. The CDR3 is 12 residues long. Germline CDR1 is SQVTM and CDR2 is ANQGSEA. The variable domain in full, completed from reference TRBV29-1 and TRBJ1-1, reads SAVISQKPSRDICQRGTSLTIQCQVDSQVTMMFWYRQQPGQSLTLIATANQGSEATYESGFVIDKFPISRPNLTFSTLTVSNMSPEDSSIYLCSVDSMNTEAFFGQGTRLTVV.

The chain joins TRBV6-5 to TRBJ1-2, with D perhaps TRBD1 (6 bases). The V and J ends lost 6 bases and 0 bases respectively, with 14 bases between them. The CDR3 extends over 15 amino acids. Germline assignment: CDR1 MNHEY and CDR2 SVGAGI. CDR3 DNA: TGTGCCAGCAGCTCATTGGACAGATCTAACTATGGCTACACCTTC. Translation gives CASSSLDRSNYGYTF.